Presented here are 32 T cell receptor beta chains from one specimen sequenced in a study of regulatory T cells in long-lasting Graves disease. Time point described: persistent/refractory GD, antithyroid drugs over 5 years with positive TRAb. Researchers made the TCR library from RNA that was extracted from PBMCs. Arm-PCR of CDR3 regions and iRepertoire HTBI primers were used to build TCR beta libraries. Each CDR3 protein gets one entry after TCRdb re-called the multiplex PCR reads with MiXCR. The sample comprises roughly 450,000 distinct CDR3 sequences, roughly 20% of which are singletons, and 7% to 10% rests with the top ten. Material: peripheral blood mononuclear cells (PBMCs), obtained when the disease was refractory, from a patient treated with antithyroid drugs. The source of these receptors is a female donor with Graves disease.

The chain links TRBV5-1 to TRBJ1-3; no definite D call. The germline CDR1 and CDR2 sequences are SGHRS and YFSETQ. The V and J ends lost 3 bases and 1 base respectively, with 23 bases between them. The CDR3 is 19 amino acids. The CDR3 sequence is CASSSDPGTTSASGNTIYF. The CDR3 nucleotides are TGCGCCAGCAGCTCCGACCCAGGAACAACTTCGGCGTCTGGAAACACCATATATTTT.

This clonotype was seen a few times. CDR3 DNA sequence: TGCAGTGCTAGAGGGGGGGAGACACCCTTCTACGAGCAGTACTTC. This codes for CSARGGETPFYEQYF. The V gene is TRBV20-1, the J gene TRBJ2-7; possibly TRBD2 for D (6 bases). In germline, CDR1 is DFQATT, CDR2 SNEGSKA (reference sequence). V dropped 1 base and J dropped 3 bases, with 16 bases sitting between them. This CDR3 has 15 amino acids.

This sequence joins TRBV20-1 and TRBJ2-1, with 10 nucleotides matching TRBD2. There are 13 residues in the CDR3. CDR1 is DFQATT, CDR2 SNEGSKA, per germline (reference sequence). V shed 6 bases and J 7 bases; nucleotides not matched to a gene: 6. The DNA of the CDR3 is TGCAGTGCCACTAGCGGGATCGGGAATGAGCAGTTCTTC. Amino acids: CSATSGIGNEQFF.

Comment on this clonotype: Germline is not matched at one junction end, which may reflect a read error. This chain connects TRBV7-9 to TRBJ2-7, with 9 bases identical to TRBD1. The CDR3 is made up of 15 amino acids. Germline V gene lookup returns CDR1 SEHNR and CDR2 FQNEAQ (reference sequence). This chain's CDR3 is CVSSLVQGANDEQYF. In DNA form, the CDR3 reads TGTGTCAGCAGCTTAGTACAGGGGGCGAACGACGAGCAGTACTTC.

This clonotype came up many times. This chain joins TRBV28 and TRBJ2-7; the D is unclear. CDR1 MDHEN and CDR2 SYDVKM come from the germline V gene. The CDR3 runs to 15 residues. Trimming stripped 0 bases from V and 4 bases from J, with 13 bases between. For the CDR3, the DNA is TGTGCCAGCAGTTTATGGGGCTCGGCAGCATACGAGCAGTACTTC. Residues: CASSLWGSAAYEQYF. Filled out from reference TRBV28 and TRBJ2-7, the complete variable domain reads DVKVTQSSRYLVKRTGEKVFLECVQDMDHENMFWYRQDPGLGLRLIYFSYDVKMKEKGDIPEGYSVSREKKERFSLILESASTNQTSMYLCASSLWGSAAYEQYFGPGTRLTVT.

In this sample, this clonotype turned up many times. The chain is built from TRBV28 and TRBJ2-7; the D gene could be TRBD1 or TRBD2 (5 bases each). CDR1 and CDR2 from the germline V gene are MDHEN and SYDVKM. V was pared by 8 bases and J by 0 bases, with 20 bases between. The length of the CDR3 is 16 residues. CDR3 sequence: CASPGSRDPFSYEQYF. The CDR3 DNA reads TGTGCCAGCCCAGGGTCGAGGGACCCCTTCTCCTACGAGCAGTACTTC.

This clonotype was found a few times. The gene calls are TRBV7-3 and TRBJ2-7, with 8 bases matching TRBD2. V lost 0 bases, J lost 5 bases, and 3 bases stayed unmatched. The CDR3 consists of 14 residues. Germline lookup yields CDR1 SGHTA and CDR2 FQGTGA. CDR3 nucleotide sequence: TGTGCCAGCAGCTTAACAGCGGGAGCCCACGAGCAGTACTTC. As protein: CASSLTAGAHEQYF.

This clonotype was counted a few times. This chain joins TRBV7-2 and TRBJ2-5; D gene ambiguous. V was shortened by 5 bases and J by 5 bases, with 15 bases between the two germline ends. Per germline, CDR1 SGHTA and CDR2 FQGNSA. CDR3 length: 14 residues. CDR3 bases: TGTGCCAGCAGCCCGGGTTTCGGCAGTGAGACCCAGTACTTC. It yields the protein CASSPGFGSETQYF. Looking up the rest from reference TRBV7-2 and TRBJ2-5 gives the full variable domain: GAGVSQSPSNKVTEKGKDVELRCDPISGHTALYWYRQSLGQGLEFLIYFQGNSAPDKSGLPSDRFSAERTGGSVSTLTIQRTQQEDSAVYLCASSPGFGSETQYFGPGTRLLVL.

This rearrangement joins TRBV10-3 to TRBJ2-3; 8 nucleotides match TRBD2. CDR3 size: 13 residues. Germline values: CDR1 ENHRY, CDR2 SYGVKD. V shed 9 bases, J shed 3 bases, and the junction held 5 bases outside the gene matches. The CDR3 coding sequence is TGTGCCATACGGGGGGGGTCGACAGATACGCAGTATTTT. Encoded protein: CAIRGGSTDTQYF.

This clonotype showed up just once. Since a much larger clone is just one base distant, this may be a read error. This sequence joins TRBV6-1 and TRBJ2-7; D possibly uses TRBD1 or TRBD2 (6 bases each). This CDR3 comprises 13 residues. Trimming took off 6 bases at V and 6 bases at J, with 15 bases between the two ends. Germline lookup yields CDR1 MNHNS and CDR2 SASEGT. The CDR3 is CASSRQEEGEQYF. In nucleotides, the CDR3 is TGTGCCAGCAGCAGACAGGAGGAGGGCGAGCAGTACTTC.

This clonotype was recorded many times. The chain links TRBV11-2 to TRBJ2-2; the D gene is possibly TRBD1 (7 bases). This CDR3 contains 14 residues. In germline, CDR1 is SGHAT, CDR2 FQNNGV. The DNA for the CDR3 is TGTGCAGAAAACCGACAGGGAGGCACCGGGGAGCTGTTTTTT. Its translation is CAENRQGGTGELFF.

The rearrangement joins TRBV13 to TRBJ2-1; the match to TRBD2 covers 14 bases. Trimming at V came to 4 bases and at J to 9 bases, leaving 8 bases not matched to a gene. The CDR3 is made up of 16 amino acids. Germline V lookup: CDR1 PRHDT, CDR2 FYEKMQ (reference sequence). The DNA of the CDR3 is TGTGCCAGCAGCTCGACCGCAGGGACTAGCGGGAGTGAGCAGTTCTTC. Its translation: CASSSTAGTSGSEQFF.

This clonotype has a count of ten or more. This chain links TRBV2 with TRBJ2-7; 11 positions agree with TRBD2. J was trimmed by 7 bases and V by 6 bases; bases with no gene match: 8. This CDR3 comprises 14 residues. The germline CDR1 and CDR2 sequences are SNHLY and FYNNEI. The CDR3, as DNA: TGTGCCAGCAGCGAAACTAGCGGGAGACTTGAGCAGTACTTC. Its translation: CASSETSGRLEQYF.

This clonotype was picked up many times. The chain joins TRBV30 to TRBJ1-4; no clear D gene. The V gene lost 1 base and the J gene lost 7 bases, with 13 bases spanning the gap. The germline V gene encodes CDR1 GTSNPN and CDR2 SVGIG (reference sequence). The CDR3 is made up of 14 amino acids. CDR3 loop: CAWSGAPRPEKLFF. The CDR3 DNA reads as TGTGCCTGGAGTGGAGCGCCAAGACCTGAAAAACTGTTTTTT.

This clonotype was counted ten times or more. CDR3 in amino acids: CASSLARGDQPQHF. In DNA form, the CDR3 reads TGTGCCAGCAGCTTAGCGCGGGGGGACCAGCCCCAGCATTTT. V usage is TRBV7-2 and J usage is TRBJ1-5, with a possible D match to TRBD1 (5 bases). V lost 0 bases and J 7 bases, leaving 10 bases between the germline ends. The CDR3 covers 14 residues. Germline V gene lookup returns CDR1 SGHTA and CDR2 FQGNSA.

This clonotype occurred many times. Compared with germline, one end of the junction differs, possibly owing to a read error. This chain uses TRBV6-5 with TRBJ1-2; D ambiguous. The CDR3 totals 15 residues. The V gene's germline CDR1 is MNHEY and CDR2 SVGAGI. CDR3 sequence (DNA): TGTGCCAGCACTTACATTCCCCTAGCTAACTATGGCTACACCTTC. It encodes CASTYIPLANYGYTF.

This clonotype turned up a few times. The chain links TRBV14 to TRBJ2-7; D call uncertain. Trimming cost V 2 bases and J 3 bases, with 14 bases left between them. CDR1 and CDR2 (germline): SGHDN, FVKESK. The CDR3 is made up of 15 amino acids. The CDR3 bases are TGTGCCAGCAGCCAAATGACCAACTACGGCTACGAGCAGTACTTC. Protein: CASSQMTNYGYEQYF. The full variable domain, its missing parts supplied by reference TRBV14 and TRBJ2-7, is EAGVTQFPSHSVIEKGQTVTLRCDPISGHDNLYWYRRVMGKEIKFLLHFVKESKQDESGMPNNRFLAERTGGTYSTLKVQPAELEDSGVYFCASSQMTNYGYEQYFGPGTRLTVT.

This clonotype was detected only a few times. The chain is built from TRBV6-1 and TRBJ2-7; 8 nucleotides align to TRBD1. This CDR3 comprises 13 residues. Looked up from germline, CDR1 is MNHNS and CDR2 is SASEGT. The junction had 8 bases not matched to a gene; V was cut back by 6 bases and J by 7 bases. Here the CDR3 DNA reads TGTGCCAGCAGCCGCAACAGGGGGAGTGAGCAGTACTTC. Amino acid sequence: CASSRNRGSEQYF.

About this clonotype itself: The germline gene is not matched at one end of the junction; a read error may be the cause. The chain carries TRBV4-1 and TRBJ2-5; 9 positions agree with TRBD2. The length of the CDR3 is 13 residues. Germline CDR1 and CDR2: MGHRA and YSYEKL. The CDR3 loop is CARSRSGRETQYF. The CDR3 coding sequence is TGCGCCCGCAGCCGTAGCGGGAGAGAGACCCAGTACTTC.

This clonotype has only a few counts. This chain links TRBV7-9 with TRBJ2-5; 14 nucleotides match TRBD2. After removal of 4 bases from V and 4 bases from J, the junction contained 8 bases not matched to a gene. The CDR3 length is 17 residues. CDR1 SEHNR and CDR2 FQNEAQ come from the germline V gene (reference sequence). CDR3 coding DNA: TGTGCCAGCAGCTCTGGACTAGCGGGAGGCGGAGGAGAGACCCAGTACTTC. This encodes CASSSGLAGGGGETQYF.

This clonotype has a handful of counts. It may be a read error: a sequence one base away is much more abundant. This sequence joins TRBV27 and TRBJ2-5, with D possibly TRBD1 on 5 matching bases. There are 14 residues in the CDR3. Germline V gene data show CDR1 as MNHEY and CDR2 as SMNVEV (reference sequence). CDR3 nucleotides: TGTGCCAGCAGTTTCCAGGGAACTCAAGAGGCCCAGTACTTC. It yields the protein CASSFQGTQEAQYF.

This clonotype showed up just a few times. The chain combines TRBV12-3 or TRBV12-4 with TRBJ1-2; D call uncertain. The CDR3 extends over 14 amino acids. Trimming took off 5 bases at V and 3 bases at J, with 13 bases between the two ends. The CDR3 nucleotides are TGTGCCAGCAGTCCGCTCCGGTTTGACTATGGCTACACCTTC. Its protein is CASSPLRFDYGYTF.

The V and J genes are TRBV29-1 and TRBJ2-1; D unresolved. There are 15 residues in the CDR3. Trimming removed 2 bases from V and 5 bases from J, with 16 bases in between. Germline V gives CDR1 SQVTM, CDR2 ANQGSEA. CDR3 coding DNA: TGCAGCGTTGAACCCCCACGAGTAGGTAACAATGAGCAGTTCTTC. It translates to CSVEPPRVGNNEQFF.

The chain recombines TRBV30 with TRBJ1-6, with a tentative D call TRBD1 (6 bases). Germline V gene data show CDR1 as GTSNPN and CDR2 as SVGIG (reference sequence). The V and J ends lost 5 bases and 15 bases respectively, with 23 bases between them. The CDR3 covers 14 residues. CDR3 amino acids: CAWATGTGDKGLHF. CDR3 sequence (DNA): TGTGCCTGGGCCACCGGGACTGGGGACAAGGGCCTCCACTTT.

The gene calls are TRBV11-1 and TRBJ1-1; 7 bases are a match to TRBD1. J gave up 7 bases and V 5 bases, and 7 bases lay outside the gene matches. Looked up from germline, CDR1 is SGHAT and CDR2 is FQDESV (reference sequence). This CDR3 region has 13 residues. In DNA form, the CDR3 reads TGTGCCAGCAGCCAGGGGGGCGCGGGTGAAGCTTTCTTT. This gives the protein CASSQGGAGEAFF. Variable domain in full (rest from reference TRBV11-1 and TRBJ1-1): EAEVAQSPRYKITEKSQAVAFWCDPISGHATLYWYRQILGQGPELLVQFQDESVVDDSQLPKDRFSAERLKGVDSTLKIQPAELGDSAMYLCASSQGGAGEAFFGQGTRLTVV.

J is TRBJ1-5 and V is TRBV19; no reliable D call. Per the germline V gene, CDR1 is LNHDA and CDR2 is SQIVND (reference sequence). This CDR3 contains 12 residues. The V and J ends lost 1 base and 7 bases respectively, with 5 bases between them. The CDR3 loop reads CASSIGRQPQHF. In DNA, the CDR3 is TGTGCCAGTAGTATAGGGAGGCAGCCCCAGCATTTT.

There are a few counts of this clonotype. The chain carries TRBV18 and TRBJ2-7; 10 nucleotides match TRBD1. The CDR3 runs to 15 residues. Per the germline V gene, CDR1 is KGHSH and CDR2 is LQKENI. V lost 3 bases, J lost 6 bases, and 8 bases stayed unmatched. Here the CDR3 DNA reads TGTGCCAGCTCACCCCCCACCGGGACAGGGGTCGAGCAGTACTTC. Translated, it gives CASSPPTGTGVEQYF.

The rearrangement links TRBV6-1 to TRBJ2-7; 10 bases are shared with TRBD2. CDR1 and CDR2 (germline): MNHNS, SASEGT. V trimming: 6 bases; J trimming: 4 bases; junction bases outside the gene matches: 9. The CDR3 runs to 15 residues. The CDR3 region has the DNA TGTGCCAGCAGCCCCGGCCCTAGCGGGAGTTACGAGCAGTACTTC. It yields the protein CASSPGPSGSYEQYF.

This clonotype showed up many times. The chain joins TRBV11-2 to TRBJ2-7; the match to TRBD2 covers 12 bases. V shed 0 bases, J shed 7 bases, and the junction held 4 bases outside the gene matches. The CDR3 runs 15 residues. The germline V gene encodes CDR1 SGHAT and CDR2 FQNNGV. For the CDR3, the DNA is TGTGCCAGCAGCTTAGACCTAGCGGGAGGGAGTGAGCAGTACTTC. Its protein is CASSLDLAGGSEQYF.

J is TRBJ1-2 and V is TRBV6-1, with TRBD1 identical over 7 bases. The germline gives CDR1 MNHNS, CDR2 SASEGT. V trimming: 6 bases; J trimming: 5 bases; junction bases outside the gene matches: 3. The CDR3 extends over 12 amino acids. The CDR3 coding sequence is TGTGCCAGCAGACGACAGGGTTATGGCTACACCTTC. This encodes CASRRQGYGYTF.

This clonotype was observed a handful of times. The chain links TRBV7-9 to TRBJ2-5; a weak D match, TRBD2 (5 bases). Germline CDR1 is SEHNR and CDR2 is FQNEAQ (reference sequence). Trimming removed 7 bases from V and 5 bases from J, with 20 bases in between. The CDR3 contains 15 residues. CDR3 sequence: CASTGPVGLSETQYF. The DNA for the CDR3 is TGTGCCAGCACCGGCCCAGTTGGACTCAGCGAGACCCAGTACTTC.

This clonotype was picked up many times. This rearrangement joins TRBV18 to TRBJ2-7; the D is unclear. Germline CDR1 reads KGHSH; CDR2 reads LQKENI. The V end was cut by 3 bases, the J end by 5 bases, with 5 bases between. The CDR3 has 11 residues. The CDR3 DNA sequence: TGTGCCAGCTCACCTAAAAACGAGCAGTACTTC. This sequence encodes CASSPKNEQYF.